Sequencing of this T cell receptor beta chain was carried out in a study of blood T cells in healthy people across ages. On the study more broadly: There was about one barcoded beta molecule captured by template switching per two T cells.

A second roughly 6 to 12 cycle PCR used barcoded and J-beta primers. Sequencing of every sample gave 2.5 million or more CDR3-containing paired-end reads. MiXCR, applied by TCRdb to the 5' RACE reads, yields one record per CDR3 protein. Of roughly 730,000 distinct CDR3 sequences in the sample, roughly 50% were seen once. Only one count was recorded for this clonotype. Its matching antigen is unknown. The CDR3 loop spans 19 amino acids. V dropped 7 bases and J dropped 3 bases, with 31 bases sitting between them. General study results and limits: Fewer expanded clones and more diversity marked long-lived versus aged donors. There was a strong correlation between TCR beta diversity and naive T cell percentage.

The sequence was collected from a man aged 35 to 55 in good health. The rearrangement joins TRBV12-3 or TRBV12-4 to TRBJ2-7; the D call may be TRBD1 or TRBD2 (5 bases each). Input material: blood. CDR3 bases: TGTGCCAGCACCGTAGTTCAGGGCTCATCGCGTGGGAGTGGCTACGAGCAGTACTTC. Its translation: CASTVVQGSSRGSGYEQYF.